Each of the 27 T cell receptor beta chains below was sequenced from the same sample in a study of shared clonotypes between healthy human individuals. TCRdb's table, derived via immunoSEQ multiplex PCR, lists solely in-frame clones and lacks some. Among more than 550,000 clones listed, approximately 90% were seen once. Selected positively for CCR7 and CD45RO-negative, naive CD8 cells excluded terminally differentiated effector memory CD45RA+ cells. The sequenced sample was naive CD8+ T cells sorted from blood. The receptors here all came from a man aged 25 to 40 in good health.

The chain recombines TRBV6-5 with TRBJ2-7; no definite D call. Per germline, CDR1 MNHEY and CDR2 SVGAGI. The CDR3 contains 12 residues. Trimming pared 7 bases from V and 4 bases from J, leaving 11 bases between. In DNA, the CDR3 is TGTGCCAGCACTTCCAGCCCTTACGAGCAGTACTTC. Translated, it gives CASTSSPYEQYF.

The rearrangement uses TRBV4-1 and TRBJ2-7, with 7 bases identical to TRBD1. Trimming took 0 bases from V and 3 from J; bases not matched to a gene: 5. The CDR3 has 15 residues. Germline loops: CDR1 MGHRA, CDR2 YSYEKL. CDR3 DNA: TGCGCCAGCAGCCAAGATCCGGGACAGATCTACGAGCAGTACTTC. It codes for CASSQDPGQIYEQYF.

This clone was recorded once. The genes are TRBV19 and TRBJ2-6, with D hard to call. V gave up 5 bases and J gave up 12 bases, with 8 bases separating them. CDR3 size: 11 residues. Germline-derived CDR1 and CDR2 are LNHDA and SQIVND (reference sequence). The CDR3 coding sequence is TGTGCCAGTAGTGCCTCCTCCGTCCTGACTTTC. This sequence encodes CASSASSVLTF.

This sequence joins TRBV15 and TRBJ1-1; weak D call: TRBD1 (5 bases). This CDR3 region has 13 residues. V lost 4 bases and J 2 bases, leaving 8 bases between the germline ends. Germline CDR1 and CDR2: LNHNV and YYDKDF (reference sequence). CDR3 residues: CATSMGVNTEAFF. In DNA, the CDR3 is TGTGCCACCAGCATGGGGGTCAACACTGAAGCTTTCTTT.

V is TRBV30 and J is TRBJ2-4, with D possibly TRBD2 on 6 matching bases. There are 17 residues in the CDR3. The germline V gene encodes CDR1 GTSNPN and CDR2 SVGIG (reference sequence). The CDR3 is CAGWRRDDELAKNIQYF. The DNA of the CDR3 is TGTGCTGGGTGGCGGCGGGACGATGAGCTAGCCAAAAACATTCAGTACTTC. Based on the CDR3 plus reference TRBV30 and TRBJ2-4, the full variable domain is SQTIHQWPATLVQPVGSPLSLECTVEGTSNPNLYWYRQAAGRGLQLLFYSVGIGQISSEVPQNLSASRPQDRQFILSSKKLLLSDSGFYLCAGWRRDDELAKNIQYFGAGTRLSVL.

The rearrangement joins TRBV28 to TRBJ2-1, with unresolved D. V lost 3 bases and J 4 bases, leaving 16 bases between the germline ends. Germline loops: CDR1 MDHEN, CDR2 SYDVKM. This CDR3 has 16 amino acids. The DNA for the CDR3 is TGTGCCAGCAGTTTCGCTCCTCTGACACTTTACAATGAGCAGTTCTTC. Translation: CASSFAPLTLYNEQFF. The full variable domain, its missing parts supplied by reference TRBV28 and TRBJ2-1, is DVKVTQSSRYLVKRTGEKVFLECVQDMDHENMFWYRQDPGLGLRLIYFSYDVKMKEKGDIPEGYSVSREKKERFSLILESASTNQTSMYLCASSFAPLTLYNEQFFGPGTRLTVL.

The rearrangement uses TRBV15 and TRBJ1-5; D gene ambiguous. Germline CDR1 reads LNHNV; CDR2 reads YYDKDF (reference sequence). The CDR3 runs 12 residues. Trimming pared 7 bases from V and 2 bases from J, leaving 6 bases between. The CDR3 region has the DNA TGTGCCACCAAGCGGGGCAATCAGCCCCAGCATTTT. The encoded protein is CATKRGNQPQHF. Looking up the rest from reference TRBV15 and TRBJ1-5 gives the full variable domain: DAMVIQNPRYQVTQFGKPVTLSCSQTLNHNVMYWYQQKSSQAPKLLFHYYDKDFNNEADTPDNFQSRRPNTSFCFLDIRSPGLGDTAMYLCATKRGNQPQHFGDGTRLSIL.

This clone was seen more than once but under ten times. CDR3 coding DNA: TGTGCCAGCTCACCTTCCGAGGGACTCCTTTACACCGGGGAGCTGTTTTTT. Translated: CASSPSEGLLYTGELFF. This chain uses TRBV18 with TRBJ2-2, with D tentatively TRBD2 (6 bases). The CDR3 length is 17 residues. Germline CDR1 is KGHSH and CDR2 is LQKENI. The V gene lost 3 bases and the J gene lost 3 bases, with 17 bases spanning the gap.

The chain combines TRBV4-3 with TRBJ1-5, with TRBD1 as a possible D gene (5 bases). Trimming took 4 bases from V and 6 from J, leaving 19 bases between them. The germline V gene encodes CDR1 LGHNA and CDR2 YSLEER. The CDR3 totals 16 residues. The CDR3 loop reads CASSPRGLGDGQPQHF. The DNA of the CDR3 is TGCGCCAGCAGCCCTCGGGGCCTCGGAGATGGTCAGCCCCAGCATTTT.

This clone was counted a single time. This sequence joins TRBV4-1 and TRBJ2-7; the D gene is possibly TRBD2 (6 bases). This CDR3 is 14 amino acids long. Trimming stripped 6 bases from V and 0 bases from J, with 12 bases between. Germline values: CDR1 MGHRA, CDR2 YSYEKL. Written as DNA, the CDR3 is TGCGCCAGCAGTTTACTAGCAAGCTCCTACGAGCAGTACTTC. Translation: CASSLLASSYEQYF.

The genes are TRBV28 and TRBJ2-7; tentatively, D is TRBD1 (6 bases). The CDR3 is 14 amino acids. CDR1 and CDR2 (germline): MDHEN, SYDVKM. Trimming removed 0 bases from V and 5 bases from J, with 11 bases in between. CDR3 in DNA: TGTGCCAGCAGTTTATGGAGGGGGACGGACGAGCAGTACTTC. It encodes CASSLWRGTDEQYF. Full variable domain (remainder filled in from reference TRBV28 and TRBJ2-7): DVKVTQSSRYLVKRTGEKVFLECVQDMDHENMFWYRQDPGLGLRLIYFSYDVKMKEKGDIPEGYSVSREKKERFSLILESASTNQTSMYLCASSLWRGTDEQYFGPGTRLTVT.

This rearrangement joins TRBV9 to TRBJ2-1, with 8 bases aligning to TRBD2. The CDR3 has 15 residues. V gave up 3 bases and J gave up 4 bases; unmatched junction bases: 6. Germline-derived CDR1 and CDR2 are SGDLS and YYNGEE. CDR3 sequence (DNA): TGTGCCAGCAGCGCAGGACTAGCTAATTACAATGAGCAGTTCTTC. Its translation is CASSAGLANYNEQFF.

This clone has a single count. The J gene is TRBJ1-1, the V gene TRBV27; D remains ambiguous. Germline assignment: CDR1 MNHEY and CDR2 SMNVEV (reference sequence). Trimming cost V 4 bases and J 8 bases, with 11 bases left between them. The CDR3 has 12 amino acids. DNA of the CDR3: TGTGCCAGCAGTTCTACATCCACGGAAGCTTTCTTT. Translating gives CASSSTSTEAFF.

Regarding this clone: Other DNA variants within this sample encode the same CDR3. V and J are TRBV6-5 and TRBJ1-1; D unresolved. The CDR3 is 14 amino acids. Germline loops: CDR1 MNHEY, CDR2 SVGAGI. V was cut by 3 bases and J by 0 bases, with 8 bases left in between. In DNA, the CDR3 is TGTGCCAGCAGTTATAACAGCCTGAACACTGAAGCTTTCTTT. Its protein is CASSYNSLNTEAFF.

V and J are TRBV7-9 and TRBJ2-5, with TRBD2 as a possible D gene (5 bases). The CDR3 length is 17 residues. V was cut by 1 base and J by 5 bases, with 20 bases left in between. Germline assignment: CDR1 SEHNR and CDR2 FQNEAQ (reference sequence). This CDR3 is CASSLVNPRESLETQYF. The CDR3 coding sequence is TGTGCCAGCAGCTTAGTTAACCCGAGGGAGAGTCTGGAGACCCAGTACTTC. The full variable domain, rest sourced from reference TRBV7-9 and TRBJ2-5, is DTGVSQNPRHKITKRGQNVTFRCDPISEHNRLYWYRQTLGQGPEFLTYFQNEAQLEKSRLLSDRFSAERPKGSFSTLEIQRTEQGDSAMYLCASSLVNPRESLETQYFGPGTRLLVL.

The chain is built from TRBV5-1 and TRBJ2-3, with 7 bases identical to TRBD2. From germline, CDR1 is SGHRS and CDR2 YFSETQ. V trimming: 0 bases; J trimming: 6 bases; junction bases outside the gene matches: 4. CDR3 length: 14 amino acids. The CDR3 nucleotides read TGCGCCAGCAGCTTGGGGGAGGGCTCTGATACGCAGTATTTT. It specifies CASSLGEGSDTQYF. The variable domain in full, completed from reference TRBV5-1 and TRBJ2-3, reads KAGVTQTPRYLIKTRGQQVTLSCSPISGHRSVSWYQQTPGQGLQFLFEYFSETQRNKGNFPGRFSGRQFSNSRSEMNVSTLELGDSALYLCASSLGEGSDTQYFGPGTRLTVL.

J is TRBJ2-7 and V is TRBV11-3, with 10 bases matching TRBD2. V dropped 7 bases and J dropped 4; count of bases not matched to a gene: 19. Germline values: CDR1 SGHNT, CDR2 YENEEA. The CDR3 is 18 residues long. CDR3 sequence: CASTSSLIGSSGSYEQYF. The CDR3 DNA sequence: TGTGCCAGCACCTCGAGTCTAATCGGGTCTAGCGGGAGTTACGAGCAGTACTTC.

As concerns this clone: A far larger clone is just one base off, so this is likely a read error. The rearrangement links TRBV29-1 to TRBJ1-3; D ambiguous. CDR1 SQVTM and CDR2 ANQGSEA come from the germline V gene. The CDR3 has 13 residues. Deletions cut 4 bases from V and 2 bases from J, with 9 bases between. For the CDR3, the DNA is TGCAGCGTTGGTAACCGCCCTGGAAACACCATATATTTT. The encoded protein is CSVGNRPGNTIYF. Looking up the rest from reference TRBV29-1 and TRBJ1-3 gives the full variable domain: SAVISQKPSRDICQRGTSLTIQCQVDSQVTMMFWYRQQPGQSLTLIATANQGSEATYESGFVIDKFPISRPNLTFSTLTVSNMSPEDSSIYLCSVGNRPGNTIYFGEGSWLTVV.

The rearrangement joins TRBV19 to TRBJ2-1; the D is unclear. Germline V CDR1 and CDR2: LNHDA, SQIVND (reference sequence). Trimming left V 6 bases short and J 9 bases short, with 6 bases between. This CDR3 contains 10 residues. Here the CDR3 reads CASSISEQFF. The CDR3, as DNA: TGTGCCAGTAGCATCAGTGAGCAGTTCTTC.

The rearrangement joins TRBV7-2 to TRBJ2-7, with D unresolved. The germline V gene has CDR1 SGHTA and CDR2 FQGNSA. CDR3 length: 12 residues. V was pared by 4 bases and J by 0 bases, with 4 bases between. The CDR3 region has the DNA TGTGCCAGCAGCTCGCCCTCCTACGAGCAGTACTTC. It yields the protein CASSSPSYEQYF. Variable domain in full (rest from reference TRBV7-2 and TRBJ2-7): GAGVSQSPSNKVTEKGKDVELRCDPISGHTALYWYRQSLGQGLEFLIYFQGNSAPDKSGLPSDRFSAERTGGSVSTLTIQRTQQEDSAVYLCASSSPSYEQYFGPGTRLTVT.

This chain connects TRBV7-9 to TRBJ2-7, with TRBD2 as a possible D gene (6 bases). In germline, CDR1 is SEHNR, CDR2 FQNEAQ (reference sequence). The germline V and J ends were trimmed by 2 bases and 7 bases, with 27 bases remaining between them. The CDR3 contains 18 residues. The CDR3 region is CASSLTSGHSPHSLEQYF. CDR3 coding DNA: TGTGCCAGCAGCTTAACGAGCGGGCACTCGCCCCATTCTCTTGAGCAGTACTTC.

The V call is TRBV7-6, the J call TRBJ2-5; 9 nucleotides agree with TRBD1. The CDR3 loop spans 16 amino acids. Germline assignment: CDR1 SGHVS and CDR2 FNYEAQ. After removal of 6 bases from V and 4 bases from J, the junction contained 12 bases not matched to a gene. The CDR3 DNA sequence: TGTGCCAGCAGTGCCTCACGGGACAGGGTTTCAGAGACCCAGTACTTC. This gives the protein CASSASRDRVSETQYF.

The genes are TRBV2 and TRBJ2-7; 13 nucleotides match TRBD2. The V segment lost 5 bases and the J segment 6 bases; nucleotides outside the gene matches: 4. The CDR3 consists of 14 residues. Germline V gene lookup returns CDR1 SNHLY and CDR2 FYNNEI. The CDR3 is CASSLGTSGIEQYF. The CDR3 nucleotides are TGTGCCAGCAGTCTGGGGACTAGCGGGATCGAGCAGTACTTC.

V is TRBV18 and J is TRBJ1-1, with a weak D call TRBD1 (6 bases). There are 16 residues in the CDR3. Germline CDR1 KGHSH, CDR2 LQKENI. Trimming shortened V by 3 bases and J by 2 bases, and 16 bases separated the two germline ends. The CDR3 reads CASSPNPLTGNTEAFF. The CDR3 nucleotides read TGTGCCAGCTCACCGAACCCTTTGACAGGTAACACTGAAGCTTTCTTT.

The CDR3: CASSLAILGDYGYTF. Here the CDR3 DNA reads TGCGCCAGCAGCTTGGCCATTCTGGGGGACTATGGCTACACCTTC. The genes are TRBV5-1 and TRBJ1-2, with D possibly TRBD1 on 5 matching bases. Per germline, CDR1 SGHRS and CDR2 YFSETQ. The CDR3 has 15 amino acids. Trimming pared 0 bases from V and 3 bases from J, leaving 12 bases between.

The chain has TRBV27 and TRBJ2-7; 13 bases match TRBD2. Germline assignment: CDR1 MNHEY and CDR2 SMNVEV (reference sequence). V shed 4 bases and J 6 bases; nucleotides not matched to a gene: 3. This CDR3 contains 14 residues. CDR3 coding DNA: TGTGCCAGCAGTTCGTGGACTAGCGGGAGCGAGCAGTACTTC. Protein: CASSSWTSGSEQYF.

The rearrangement uses TRBV7-2 and TRBJ2-1; 9 bases agree with TRBD2. CDR1 and CDR2 from the germline V gene are SGHTA and FQGNSA. CDR3 length: 15 amino acids. Trimming at V came to 3 bases and at J to 3 bases, leaving 3 bases not matched to a gene. This CDR3 reads CASSFSGSLYNEQFF. In nucleotides, the CDR3 is TGTGCCAGCAGCTTTAGCGGGAGCCTCTACAATGAGCAGTTCTTC.